The 4 T cell receptor beta chains listed next were all sequenced from one sample in a study of T cell repertoires in cytomegalovirus infection. One entry per CDR3 protein, called by TCRdb with MiXCR from the reads. The sample lists roughly 340,000 distinct CDR3 sequences, almost 30% occurring once. Their target antigens are unknown. The material was cultured PBMCs, obtained from culture after CMV antigen stimulation. These receptors all stem from a human donor in good health (CMV status not recorded). Some clones in this sample may be carry-over from other donors' samples.

A few counts support this clonotype. This chain links TRBV7-6 with TRBJ1-3, with a possible D match to TRBD1 (5 bases). The CDR3 contains 18 residues. The V gene's germline CDR1 is SGHVS and CDR2 FNYEAQ. Trimming cost V 1 base and J 0 bases, with 16 bases left between them. CDR3 sequence reads: CASSLGTGGGTSGNTIYF. In DNA form, the CDR3 reads TGTGCCAGCAGCTTAGGAACCGGCGGGGGGACCTCTGGAAACACCATATATTTT.

Notes on this clonotype: This may be a read error: a much more frequent sequence differs by one nucleotide. The chain has TRBV7-9 and TRBJ2-1, with 8 bases identical to TRBD2. There are 14 residues in the CDR3. In germline, CDR1 is SEHNR, CDR2 FQNEAQ (reference sequence). In nucleotides, the CDR3 is TGTGCCAACAGCTTAGGCGGGGGGCGCAATGAGCAGTTCTTC. Translated: CANSLGGGRNEQFF.

This clonotype was seen more than once but under ten times. The chain has TRBV7-3 and TRBJ2-3, with D possibly TRBD1 on 6 matching bases. The germline CDR1 and CDR2 sequences are SGHTA and FQGTGA. V was shortened by 4 bases and J by 4 bases, with 15 bases between the two germline ends. CDR3 length equals 15 residues. CDR3 bases: TGTGCCAGCAGCTCGAGGGGGACACCCGCAGATACGCAGTATTTT. It encodes CASSSRGTPADTQYF. The variable domain in full, with the rest retrieved from reference TRBV7-3 and TRBJ2-3, is GAGVSQTPSNKVTEKGKYVELRCDPISGHTALYWYRQSLGQGPEFLIYFQGTGAADDSGLPNDRFFAVRPEGSVSTLKIQRTERGDSAVYLCASSSRGTPADTQYFGPGTRLTVL.

This CDR3 is CASSFPPTQGIRYTQHF. DNA of the CDR3: TGTGCCAGCAGCTTTCCACCTACCCAGGGAATTAGGTATACCCAGCATTTT. This rearrangement joins TRBV7-4 to TRBJ1-5; weak D call: TRBD1 (5 bases). Trimming took off 3 bases at V and 11 bases at J, with 26 bases between the two ends. Germline V lookup: CDR1 SGHVT, CDR2 SQSDAQ. The CDR3 has 17 amino acids.